This T cell receptor (beta chain) was documented in a study of blood T cell repertoires in COVID-19. Study overall: From T cells, B-cell-depleted T cells, or PBMCs came the material, which was cDNA or gDNA.

TCRdb keeps only in-frame clones here, not all; method: immunoSEQ multiplex PCR. Among some 330,000 clones listed, more than 90% were seen once. Ages ranged from about 18 to 89 years, with residence in under 25 US areas. Participant-given clinical history determined each cohort assignment. Donors in Cohort 3 who had recovered were those with two negative PCRs, healthcare professional clearance, or resolution of their symptoms. This clone was seen once. Sequencing input: PBMCs or T cells enriched from blood (not recorded which). The TCR was taken from a woman in her 30s who had recovered from COVID-19.

CDR3: CSASNKGLALDTQYF. The CDR3 bases are TGCAGTGCTAGTAACAAGGGACTAGCGTTAGATACGCAGTATTTT. The gene calls are TRBV20-1 and TRBJ2-3, with TRBD2 identical over 10 bases. Germline V gene sequence: CDR1 DFQATT, CDR2 SNEGSKA (reference sequence). V was pared by 3 bases and J by 5 bases, with 8 bases of the junction left unmatched. The CDR3 is 15 amino acids.